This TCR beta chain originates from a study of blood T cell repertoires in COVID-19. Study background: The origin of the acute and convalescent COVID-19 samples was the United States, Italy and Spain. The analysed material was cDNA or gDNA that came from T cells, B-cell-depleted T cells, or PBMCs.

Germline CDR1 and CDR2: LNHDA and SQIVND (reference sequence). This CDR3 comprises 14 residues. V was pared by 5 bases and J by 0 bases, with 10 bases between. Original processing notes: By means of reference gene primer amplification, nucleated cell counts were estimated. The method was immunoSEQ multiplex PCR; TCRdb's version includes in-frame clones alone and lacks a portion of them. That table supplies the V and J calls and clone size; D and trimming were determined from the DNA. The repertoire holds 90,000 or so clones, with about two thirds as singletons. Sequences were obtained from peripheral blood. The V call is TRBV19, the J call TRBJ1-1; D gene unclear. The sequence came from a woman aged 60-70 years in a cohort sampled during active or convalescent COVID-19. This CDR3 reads CASSFRGMNTEAFF. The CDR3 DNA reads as TGTGCCAGTAGTTTTCGGGGAATGAACACTGAAGCTTTCTTT.